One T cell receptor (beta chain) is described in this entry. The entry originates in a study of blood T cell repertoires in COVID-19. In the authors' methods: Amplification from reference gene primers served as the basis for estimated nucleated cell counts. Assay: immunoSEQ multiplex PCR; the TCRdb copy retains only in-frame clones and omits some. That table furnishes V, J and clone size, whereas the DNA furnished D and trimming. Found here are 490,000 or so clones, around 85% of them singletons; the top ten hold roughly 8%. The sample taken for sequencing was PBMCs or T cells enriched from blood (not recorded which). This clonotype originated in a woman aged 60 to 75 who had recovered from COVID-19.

The CDR3 reads CASSLSREDRGLRVGVLFF. In DNA form, the CDR3 reads TGTGCCAGCAGCTTGAGCCGCGAGGACAGAGGTCTTAGAGTGGGCGTGCTGTTTTTT. This chain links TRBV5-6 with TRBJ2-2, with a possible D match to TRBD1 (6 bases). There are 19 residues in the CDR3. With 1 base removed from V and 13 bases from J, the gap between germline ends came to 32 bases. Germline V gene sequence: CDR1 SGHDT, CDR2 YYEEEE.